This record concerns one TCR beta chain sequence. The antigen is undetermined. Regarding time point: week 35, safety follow-up. It was 300 ug of mutant IDH1 20-mer peptide that made up each vaccine dose, given with topical imiquimod. The study enrolled donors with new WHO grade 3 or 4 IDH1-mutant, ATRX-lost astrocytomas. These data originate in a study of a mutant IDH1 vaccine in newly diagnosed glioma. The overall study: Previous treatment comprised radiotherapy, temozolomide, or both, mostly both.

Study findings and constraints: Apparently, pseudoprogression bore no relation to changes among the top peripheral T cell clonotypes. Patients showed vaccine-induced immune responses at a rate of around 94%.

CDR3 size: 13 residues. The V and J ends lost 4 bases and 1 base respectively, with 7 bases between them. Germline CDR1 is SGHAT and CDR2 is FQNNGV. Generated by immunoSEQ multiplex PCR, the TCRdb table keeps only in-frame clones and is missing some. This sample has tens of thousands of clones, with about 88% found just once. The sequencing used PBMCs, collected from a glioma patient whose treatment included an IDH1 peptide vaccine. The source of this sequence is a man in his thirties or forties with glioma. The V call is TRBV11-2, the J call TRBJ1-1, with D possibly matching TRBD1 (6 bases). The CDR3 loop is CASSWTANTEAFF. The CDR3 DNA reads TGTGCCAGCAGCTGGACAGCGAACACTGAAGCTTTCTTT.